The rows below give T cell receptor beta chains drawn from one sample of a study of T cell clones after liver transplantation. TCRdb's table, derived via immunoSEQ multiplex PCR, lists solely in-frame clones and lacks some. The repertoire holds 50,000 to 60,000 clones, with roughly 70% as singletons. Here the sequenced sample was CD4+ T cells from blood, taken at the 22-month timepoint. These receptors were obtained from a human patient who received a liver transplant. Some T cells may be transferred from the graft donor. Each CDR3 is given with its conserved first and last residue. The order of the fields is D gene, J gene, V gene, clone size, CDR3 DNA, CDR3 protein. A D gene is named only where the DNA matches it firmly. Some rows have no size entry. The others give once, few or many, or a class for an expanded clone.

D gene: TRBD2; J gene: TRBJ2-3; V gene: TRBV5-1; clone size: .; CDR3 DNA: TGCGCCAGCAGCGCTAGCGGGGACCCCACAGATACGCAGTATTTT; CDR3 protein: CASSASGDPTDTQYF
D gene: .; J gene: TRBJ1-5; V gene: TRBV28; clone size: .; CDR3 DNA: TGTGCCAGCAGTTCTACAGGAACTAGCAATCAGCCCCAGCATTTT; CDR3 protein: CASSSTGTSNQPQHF
D gene: TRBD1; J gene: TRBJ2-7; V gene: TRBV28; clone size: .; CDR3 DNA: TGTGCCAGCAGGGGACAGGGGCGGACCTACGAGCAGTACTTC; CDR3 protein: CASRGQGRTYEQYF
D gene: .; J gene: TRBJ2-2; V gene: TRBV5-1; clone size: .; CDR3 DNA: TGCGCCAGCAGCTTGGGGGGAACGAACACCGGGGAGCTGTTTTTT; CDR3 protein: CASSLGGTNTGELFF
D gene: TRBD1; J gene: TRBJ2-1; V gene: TRBV7-8; clone size: .; CDR3 DNA: TGTGCCAGCAGCCCGGCAGGGGGCCCATACAATGAGCAGTTCTTC; CDR3 protein: CASSPAGGPYNEQFF
D gene: .; J gene: TRBJ2-3; V gene: TRBV18; clone size: medium-sized; CDR3 DNA: TGTGCCAGCTCACCTAGCACAGATACGCAGTATTTT; CDR3 protein: CASSPSTDTQYF
D gene: TRBD1; J gene: TRBJ2-7; V gene: TRBV29-1; clone size: .; CDR3 DNA: TGCAGCGTTGAAGATTCAGGGGGCTCCGAGCAGTACTTC; CDR3 protein: CSVEDSGGSEQYF
D gene: TRBD1; J gene: TRBJ2-2; V gene: TRBV7-8; clone size: .; CDR3 DNA: TGTGCCAGCAGCGGAAGTTCCTCAGGGGGCACCGGGGAGCTGTTTTTT; CDR3 protein: CASSGSSSGGTGELFF
D gene: .; J gene: TRBJ1-2; V gene: TRBV6-1; clone size: .; CDR3 DNA: TGTGCCAGCAGTGAAGTAGAAGGGAGAAGCTACACCTTC; CDR3 protein: CASSEVEGRSYTF
D gene: TRBD1; J gene: TRBJ2-7; V gene: TRBV30; clone size: once; CDR3 DNA: TGTGCCGCGGACAGGGCCTACGAGCAGTACTTC; CDR3 protein: CAADRAYEQYF
D gene: .; J gene: TRBJ1-5; V gene: TRBV7-2; clone size: .; CDR3 DNA: TGTGCCAGCACCCTCCCAGGGCAGCCCCAGCATTTT; CDR3 protein: CASTLPGQPQHF
D gene: .; J gene: TRBJ1-4; V gene: TRBV7-9; clone size: few; CDR3 DNA: TGTGCCAGCAGCCGAGGTCAGCGTAATGAAAAACTGTTTTTT; CDR3 protein: CASSRGQRNEKLFF
D gene: .; J gene: TRBJ2-3; V gene: TRBV2; clone size: .; CDR3 DNA: TGTGCCAGCACCCTGGGATACAGTACAGATACGCAGTATTTT; CDR3 protein: CASTLGYSTDTQYF
D gene: .; J gene: TRBJ2-7; V gene: TRBV4-1; clone size: .; CDR3 DNA: TGCGCCAGCAGCCAAGATCTCCCTTACGAGCAGTACTTC; CDR3 protein: CASSQDLPYEQYF
D gene: .; J gene: TRBJ2-5; V gene: TRBV10-3; clone size: once; CDR3 DNA: TGTGCCATCAGTGCCGGGGGGCCAGAGACCCAGTACTTC; CDR3 protein: CAISAGGPETQYF
D gene: TRBD1; J gene: TRBJ2-3; V gene: TRBV9; clone size: .; CDR3 DNA: TGTGCCAGCAGCGTAGTGGACAGGGGTAAAGATACGCAGTATTTT; CDR3 protein: CASSVVDRGKDTQYF
D gene: .; J gene: TRBJ1-3; V gene: TRBV7-9; clone size: .; CDR3 DNA: TGTGCCAGCAGCGGGTCGGGACCCAGGAACTCGGGAAACACCATATATTTT; CDR3 protein: CASSGSGPRNSGNTIYF
D gene: TRBD1; J gene: TRBJ2-5; V gene: TRBV7-9; clone size: .; CDR3 DNA: TGTGCCAGCAGCTCCCCCAGGGACAGGGGACGAGGTCTACGAGAGACCCAGTACTTC; CDR3 protein: CASSSPRDRGRGLRETQYF
D gene: .; J gene: TRBJ1-4; V gene: TRBV28; clone size: .; CDR3 DNA: TGTGCCAGCAGTGTAGACACCCGCCGGGCAACTAATGAAAAACTGTTTTTT; CDR3 protein: CASSVDTRRATNEKLFF
D gene: .; J gene: TRBJ2-3; V gene: TRBV19; clone size: .; CDR3 DNA: TGTGCCAGTAGTCCCAGGGAAGGTACGCAGTATTTT; CDR3 protein: CASSPREGTQYF
D gene: TRBD1; J gene: TRBJ2-1; V gene: TRBV18; clone size: few; CDR3 DNA: TGTGCCAGCTCACGCGGACAGGGGGCCAACAATGAGCAGTTCTTC; CDR3 protein: CASSRGQGANNEQFF
D gene: .; J gene: TRBJ1-6; V gene: TRBV14; clone size: .; CDR3 DNA: TGTGCCAGCAGCCAAGATTCCCAGCCTAATTCACCCCTCCACTTT; CDR3 protein: CASSQDSQPNSPLHF
D gene: .; J gene: TRBJ2-3; V gene: TRBV29-1; clone size: .; CDR3 DNA: TGCAGCGTTCTCGTGGGCGATACGCAGTATTTT; CDR3 protein: CSVLVGDTQYF
D gene: .; J gene: TRBJ1-1; V gene: TRBV5-6; clone size: many; CDR3 DNA: TGTGCCAGCAGCTTGGCTGGGAACACTGAAGCTTTCTTT; CDR3 protein: CASSLAGNTEAFF
D gene: TRBD2; J gene: TRBJ2-3; V gene: TRBV29-1; clone size: .; CDR3 DNA: TGCAGCGTTGACCCTTTCGGCGGGGGTAGAGCAGATACGCAGTATTTT; CDR3 protein: CSVDPFGGGRADTQYF
D gene: TRBD2; J gene: TRBJ2-3; V gene: TRBV5-4; clone size: .; CDR3 DNA: TGTGCCAGCAGCCCGCAGGGACTAAGTTCCGATACGCAGTATTTT; CDR3 protein: CASSPQGLSSDTQYF
D gene: TRBD1; J gene: TRBJ2-4; V gene: TRBV5-1; clone size: .; CDR3 DNA: TGCGCCAGCAGCCCTGGACAGGACCTACTAGCCAAAAACATTCAGTACTTC; CDR3 protein: CASSPGQDLLAKNIQYF
D gene: .; J gene: TRBJ1-3; V gene: TRBV29-1; clone size: .; CDR3 DNA: TGCAGCGTTGGGTTTACCGGCTCTGGAAACACCATATATTTT; CDR3 protein: CSVGFTGSGNTIYF
D gene: .; J gene: TRBJ1-4; V gene: TRBV28; clone size: few; CDR3 DNA: TGTGCCAGCAGTTTAAATGAAAAACTGTTTTTT; CDR3 protein: CASSLNEKLFF
D gene: .; J gene: TRBJ2-7; V gene: TRBV7-2; clone size: few; CDR3 DNA: TGTGCCAGCAGCTTCCTGAGGGGGGAGCAGTACTTC; CDR3 protein: CASSFLRGEQYF
D gene: TRBD2; J gene: TRBJ2-3; V gene: TRBV30; clone size: .; CDR3 DNA: TGTGCCTGGTGTAACGGGGGGTCCGGCACAGATACGCAGTATTTT; CDR3 protein: CAWCNGGSGTDTQYF
D gene: .; J gene: TRBJ1-5; V gene: TRBV28; clone size: .; CDR3 DNA: TGTGCCAGCAGTTTAAATCAGCCCCAGCATTTT; CDR3 protein: CASSLNQPQHF
D gene: .; J gene: TRBJ2-1; V gene: TRBV10-3; clone size: .; CDR3 DNA: TGTGCCATTAGAGGAGGGGCTCGGGGAACCTACAATGAGCAGTTCTTC; CDR3 protein: CAIRGGARGTYNEQFF
D gene: .; J gene: TRBJ2-7; V gene: TRBV2; clone size: .; CDR3 DNA: TGTGCCAGCAGTGAAGGAGGGAGGAGGGGTTACGAGCAGTACTTC; CDR3 protein: CASSEGGRRGYEQYF
D gene: .; J gene: TRBJ2-2; V gene: TRBV11-3; clone size: many; CDR3 DNA: TGTGCCAGCAGCTTATTAAAAACCGGGGAGCTGTTTTTT; CDR3 protein: CASSLLKTGELFF
D gene: .; J gene: TRBJ2-1; V gene: TRBV27; clone size: .; CDR3 DNA: TGTGCCAGCAGTCCGGACGGCGATTACTACAATGAGCAGTTCTTC; CDR3 protein: CASSPDGDYYNEQFF
D gene: .; J gene: TRBJ2-2; V gene: TRBV5-1; clone size: .; CDR3 DNA: TGCGCCAGCAGCATGATCGAGCAGAACACCGGGGAGCTGTTTTTT; CDR3 protein: CASSMIEQNTGELFF
D gene: TRBD1; J gene: TRBJ1-1; V gene: TRBV6-5; clone size: .; CDR3 DNA: TGTGCCAGCAGTTGGCGGGACAGTCAAGCTTTCTTT; CDR3 protein: CASSWRDSQAFF
D gene: .; J gene: TRBJ1-6; V gene: TRBV6-1; clone size: .; CDR3 DNA: TGTGCCAGCAACAGGGCGGATAATTCACCCCTCCACTTT; CDR3 protein: CASNRADNSPLHF
D gene: TRBD2; J gene: TRBJ2-5; V gene: TRBV18; clone size: .; CDR3 DNA: TGTGCCAGCTCACCACCGGGCGGCGGGGGGAAGGAGACCCAGTACTTC; CDR3 protein: CASSPPGGGGKETQYF
D gene: .; J gene: TRBJ2-1; V gene: TRBV7-9; clone size: .; CDR3 DNA: TGTGCCAGCAGCTTCCCCAATGAGCAGTTCTTC; CDR3 protein: CASSFPNEQFF
D gene: .; J gene: TRBJ2-7; V gene: TRBV7-2; clone size: once; CDR3 DNA: TGTGCCAGCAGCTCACCGACTACAGGTTCCTACGAGCAGTACTTC; CDR3 protein: CASSSPTTGSYEQYF
D gene: .; J gene: TRBJ1-1; V gene: TRBV2; clone size: .; CDR3 DNA: TGTGCCAGCACCCAGGGCCTGAACACTGAAGCTTTCTTT; CDR3 protein: CASTQGLNTEAFF
D gene: .; J gene: TRBJ2-7; V gene: TRBV6-1; clone size: .; CDR3 DNA: TGTGCCAGCAGTGAATCGGGAGTTCCCTCTATCTTCGAGCAGTACTTC; CDR3 protein: CASSESGVPSIFEQYF
D gene: .; J gene: TRBJ2-1; V gene: TRBV25-1; clone size: .; CDR3 DNA: TGTGCCAGCAGGGAAACCGGACAGTACAATGAGCAGTTCTTC; CDR3 protein: CASRETGQYNEQFF
D gene: .; J gene: TRBJ1-1; V gene: TRBV7-6; clone size: .; CDR3 DNA: TGTGCCAGCAGCTTAGGGTCATCGGGGATGAACACTGAAGCTTTCTTT; CDR3 protein: CASSLGSSGMNTEAFF
D gene: .; J gene: TRBJ2-7; V gene: TRBV13; clone size: .; CDR3 DNA: TGTGCCAGCAGCTTAGGGCCGGTCTCCTACGAGCAGTACTTC; CDR3 protein: CASSLGPVSYEQYF
D gene: .; J gene: TRBJ1-6; V gene: TRBV19; clone size: .; CDR3 DNA: TGTGCCAGTAGGACGGGCCCCCGAGATTCACCCCTCCACTTT; CDR3 protein: CASRTGPRDSPLHF